This is a list of T cell receptor beta chains from one sample in a study of blood T cell repertoires in COVID-19. Repertoires were generated with immunoSEQ multiplex PCR, while TCRdb's copy carries only in-frame clones and drops some. This table has 350,000 to 450,000 clones, 70% to 90% appearing once. Specimen: peripheral blood. These receptors were taken from a human donor in a cohort sampled during active COVID-19. Each CDR3 is given with its conserved first and last residue. A D gene is named only where the DNA matches it firmly. Only some rows state a clone size, as once, few, many or a class for expanded clones.

>once|TRBV5-4|TRBJ1-1|NA
CASSFGTQNTEAFF
TGTGCCAGCAGCTTCGGGACACAAAACACTGAAGCTTTCTTT
>NA|TRBV6-4|TRBJ2-1|TRBD2
CASSATSGGTPNEQFF
TGTGCCAGCAGTGCGACTAGCGGGGGAACGCCGAATGAGCAGTTCTTC
>NA|TRBV6-4|TRBJ1-5|NA
CASSDSPESNQPQHF
TGTGCCAGCAGTGACTCGCCCGAGAGCAATCAGCCCCAGCATTTT
>NA|TRBV4-1|TRBJ2-5|NA
CASSQGGTLRETQYF
TGCGCCAGCAGCCAAGGAGGCACACTGCGAGAGACCCAGTACTTC
>few|TRBV15|TRBJ1-4|NA
CATSRDRATNEKLFF
TGTGCCACCAGCAGAGATCGTGCAACTAATGAAAAACTGTTTTTT
>NA|TRBV19|TRBJ2-7|TRBD1
CASTPSGGFHEQYF
TGTGCCAGTACTCCCTCAGGGGGCTTCCACGAGCAGTACTTC
>NA|TRBV28|TRBJ2-7|NA
CASRGAGALYEQYF
TGTGCCAGCCGGGGAGCGGGCGCCCTCTACGAGCAGTACTTC
>once|TRBV13|TRBJ2-3|TRBD2
CASSLQGLAGVYSDTQYF
TGTGCCAGCAGCTTACAGGGACTAGCGGGGGTATACTCAGATACGCAGTATTTT
>NA|TRBV6-2/TRBV6-3|TRBJ1-2|NA
CASSYSILKQVNYGYTF
TGTGCCAGCAGTTACTCAATCTTAAAACAGGTCAACTATGGCTACACCTTC
>NA|TRBV21-1|TRBJ2-7|NA
CASSKARQGSYEQYF
TGTGCCAGCAGCAAAGCGAGACAGGGGTCCTACGAGCAGTACTTC
>NA|TRBV11-3|TRBJ2-3|NA
CASSANRVTDTQYF
TGTGCCAGCAGCGCGAACAGGGTAACAGATACGCAGTATTTT
>NA|TRBV4-1|TRBJ2-2|TRBD2
CASSPHGLAGFTGELFF
TGCGCCAGCAGCCCCCACGGACTAGCGGGATTCACCGGGGAGCTGTTTTTT
>NA|TRBV30|TRBJ1-2|NA
CAWSLVGQTYGYTF
TGTGCCTGGAGCTTAGTGGGACAAACCTATGGCTACACCTTC
>NA|TRBV30|TRBJ1-2|NA
CAWSRQPLNYGYTF
TGTGCCTGGAGTAGACAGCCGCTAAACTATGGCTACACCTTC
>NA|TRBV9|TRBJ2-1|NA
CASSPRGPDSYNEQFF
TGTGCCAGCAGCCCCCGGGGACCGGACAGTTACAATGAGCAGTTCTTC
>NA|TRBV11-2|TRBJ1-6|NA
CASSLEWGSGNSPLHF
TGTGCCAGCAGCTTAGAGTGGGGATCGGGGAATTCACCCCTCCACTTT
>NA|TRBV29-1|TRBJ2-3|NA
CSVEVQGTDTQYF
TGCAGCGTTGAAGTCCAGGGGACAGATACGCAGTATTTT
>NA|TRBV5-1|TRBJ2-3|NA
CASSLIPTSTDTQYF
TGCGCCAGCAGCTTAATCCCGACTAGCACAGATACGCAGTATTTT
>NA|TRBV19|TRBJ1-5|NA
CASTELARNSGPQHF
TGTGCCAGTACCGAACTAGCGCGAAACAGTGGGCCCCAGCATTTT
>NA|TRBV6-5|TRBJ1-6|TRBD1
CASRRRDRENSPLHF
TGTGCCAGCAGGCGCCGGGACAGGGAGAATTCACCCCTCCACTTT
>NA|TRBV24-1|TRBJ2-1|TRBD2
CATSDLGSGGANEQFF
TGTGCCACCAGTGATTTGGGCAGCGGGGGAGCCAATGAGCAGTTCTTC
>NA|TRBV14|TRBJ2-7|NA
CASSLGPIYEQYF
TGTGCCAGCAGCCTTGGGCCGATATACGAGCAGTACTTC
>once|TRBV28|TRBJ1-4|NA
CASKVNRAGAEKLFF
TGTGCCAGCAAGGTAAACAGGGCGGGTGCTGAAAAACTGTTTTTT
>NA|TRBV3-1/TRBV3-2|TRBJ2-1|TRBD2
CASSLGTSGDEQFF
TGTGCCAGCAGTCTCGGGACTAGTGGTGATGAGCAGTTCTTC
>once|TRBV7-2|TRBJ2-7|NA
CASSPYRTDYEQYF
TGTGCCAGCAGCCCCTACCGGACAGACTACGAGCAGTACTTC
>NA|TRBV6-1|TRBJ2-1|TRBD2
CASSELPQFSGVYNEQFF
TGTGCCAGCAGTGAACTCCCTCAGTTTAGCGGGGTTTACAATGAGCAGTTCTTC
>NA|TRBV6-1|TRBJ2-2|NA
CASSDSGRGNTGELFF
TGTGCCAGCAGTGATTCGGGGAGAGGGAACACCGGGGAGCTGTTTTTT
>NA|TRBV5-1|TRBJ1-4|NA
CASSEGVEWEKLFF
TGCGCCAGCAGCGAAGGGGTTGAATGGGAAAAACTGTTTTTT
>once|TRBV2|TRBJ1-1|NA
CASSRGQLNTEAFF
TGTGCCAGCAGTCGAGGACAGCTTAACACTGAAGCTTTCTTT
>NA|TRBV4-1|TRBJ1-2|NA
CASSQATVLYGYTF
TGCGCCAGCAGCCAGGCTACAGTTCTCTATGGCTACACCTTC
>few|TRBV9|TRBJ1-6|NA
CASSVGPAATGNGIDSLHF
TGTGCCAGCAGCGTAGGCCCCGCCGCGACGGGGAATGGGATTGATTCCCTCCACTTT
>few|TRBV6-5|TRBJ1-2|TRBD1
CASSYLGTGDHGYTF
TGTGCCAGCAGTTATTTGGGGACAGGGGACCATGGCTACACCTTC
>few|TRBV5-6|TRBJ1-2|TRBD1
CASSLRDSVYGYTF
TGTGCCAGCAGCCTCCGGGACAGCGTTTATGGCTACACCTTC
>NA|TRBV30|TRBJ1-6|NA
CAWGGQGGSPLHF
TGTGCCTGGGGAGGGCAGGGAGGTTCACCCCTCCACTTT
>NA|TRBV28|TRBJ2-3|TRBD2
CASSLGGGTRDTQYF
TGTGCCAGCAGTTTAGGGGGTGGGACTAGGGATACGCAGTATTTT
>NA|TRBV12-3/TRBV12-4|TRBJ1-1|NA
CASRETGRDEAFF
TGTGCCAGCAGGGAAACGGGGAGGGATGAAGCTTTCTTT
>NA|TRBV29-1|TRBJ2-2|TRBD2
CSVDGTSGGANTGELFF
TGCAGCGTTGATGGGACTAGCGGGGGGGCGAACACCGGGGAGCTGTTTTTT
>NA|TRBV3-1/TRBV3-2|TRBJ1-2|NA
CASSQDRSGGGYTF
TGTGCCAGCAGCCAAGACCGGTCCGGGGGAGGCTACACCTTC
>NA|TRBV11-2|TRBJ1-3|NA
CASNSIRGGNTIYF
TGTGCCAGCAACTCCATAAGAGGAGGAAACACCATATATTTT
>NA|TRBV7-9|TRBJ1-3|NA
CASSPRGSSGNTIYF
TGTGCCAGCAGCCCCCGAGGGAGCTCTGGAAACACCATATATTTT
>few|TRBV13|TRBJ2-7|TRBD2
CASSTRLAGLEVYEQYF
TGTGCCAGCAGCACCCGACTAGCGGGACTGGAGGTCTACGAGCAGTACTTC
>NA|TRBV25-1|TRBJ1-6|NA
CASSEYRGYPYNSPLHF
TGTGCCAGCAGTGAATATAGGGGTTACCCCTATAATTCACCCCTCCACTTT
>NA|TRBV3-1/TRBV3-2|TRBJ2-5|TRBD2
CASSPKSGRAETQYF
TGTGCCAGCAGCCCAAAATCAGGGAGGGCGGAGACCCAGTACTTC
>NA|TRBV5-5|TRBJ2-7|NA
CASSLVGGGVYEQYF
TGTGCCAGCAGCCTCGTTGGCGGGGGCGTCTACGAGCAGTACTTC
>NA|TRBV12-3/TRBV12-4|TRBJ1-1|NA
CASSLGMAMAFF
TGTGCCAGCAGTTTAGGAATGGCAATGGCTTTCTTT
>NA|TRBV7-8|TRBJ2-7|NA
CASSPMRFRRAGYEQYF
TGTGCCAGCAGCCCCATGCGTTTCCGCAGGGCAGGGTACGAGCAGTACTTC
>NA|TRBV6-4|TRBJ1-1|NA
CASSVEMNTEAFF
TGTGCCAGCAGTGTGGAGATGAACACTGAAGCTTTCTTT
>NA|TRBV6-1|TRBJ2-7|NA
CASSEAGGTYEQYF
TGTGCCAGCAGTGAAGCGGGGGGAACCTACGAGCAGTACTTC
>NA|TRBV7-2|TRBJ2-7|TRBD2
CASSLEGGGAYEQYF
TGTGCCAGCAGCTTAGAAGGCGGGGGGGCCTACGAGCAGTACTTC
>NA|TRBV5-1|TRBJ1-4|NA
CASSPSGSNNEKLFF
TGCGCCAGTTCCCCTTCCGGGTCCAATAATGAAAAACTGTTTTTT
>NA|TRBV19|TRBJ1-1|NA
CASSTTARSEAFF
TGTGCCAGTAGTACGACGGCGAGGTCTGAAGCTTTCTTT
>few|TRBV7-8|TRBJ1-1|TRBD1
CASSLSGQNEAFF
TGTGCCAGCAGCTTATCGGGACAGAACGAAGCTTTCTTT
>NA|TRBV11-2|TRBJ1-5|NA
CASSWGRAGNQPQHF
TGTGCCAGCAGCTGGGGGCGGGCGGGCAATCAGCCCCAGCATTTT
>few|TRBV7-3|TRBJ2-1|NA
CASSLQGASYNEQFF
TGTGCCAGCAGCTTACAAGGGGCCTCCTACAATGAGCAGTTCTTC
>NA|TRBV29-1|TRBJ2-1|NA
CSVEPGSSYNEQFF
TGCAGCGTTGAACCGGGGAGCTCCTACAATGAGCAGTTCTTC
>NA|TRBV12-3/TRBV12-4|TRBJ1-5|NA
CASSLGGDQPQHF
TGTGCCAGCAGTTTAGGGGGGGATCAGCCCCAGCATTTT